This T cell receptor beta chain was sequenced in a study of shared clonotypes between healthy human individuals. Turning to the study itself: Three plates were used per donor for CD4 naive, three for CD4 memory, two for CD8 naive and one for CD8 memory.

Each sorted subset replicate got 200 ng genomic DNA, roughly 27,000 genomes. Per the original methods: From ImmunoSEQ came sequences covering only the junction and carrying no quality scores, so filtering differed. TCRdb's table, derived via immunoSEQ multiplex PCR, lists solely in-frame clones and lacks some. V and J calls and clone size are copied from that table; D and trimming were computed from the DNA. Seen here are roughly 2 million clones, more than 90% observed once, and the top ten hold about 0.13%. Study-level points and caveats: Although depth was large, rarefaction showed that sequencing of the sorted subsets was incomplete.

V was pared by 6 bases and J by 4 bases, with 10 bases of the junction left unmatched. This CDR3 has 15 amino acids. Germline CDR1 SEHNR, CDR2 FQNEAQ (reference sequence). A single count supports this clone. The target antigen is unknown. Input material: naive CD4+ T cells sorted from blood. Subset indicated: CD45RA+ positively selected. The chain links TRBV7-9 to TRBJ1-1; 8 bases align to TRBD1. The sequence derives from a man younger than 35 in good health. The CDR3 DNA reads as TGTGCCAGCAGTCATACGGACAGGGTTTTCACTGAAGCTTTCTTT. It specifies CASSHTDRVFTEAFF.